This T cell receptor beta chain comes out of a study of blood T cell repertoires in COVID-19. Across the study: From T cells, B-cell-depleted T cells, or PBMCs came the material, which was cDNA or gDNA.

Authors' processing steps: Amplification of reference gene primers provided the estimated nucleated cell counts. The method was immunoSEQ multiplex PCR; TCRdb's version includes in-frame clones alone and lacks a portion of them. The D gene and trimming were derived from the DNA, and the V and J assignments and clone size from that table. The data show a few hundred thousand clones, about four fifths seen once. CDR3 length: 14 residues. Trimming left V 3 bases short and J 1 base short, with 12 bases between. From germline, CDR1 is DFQATT and CDR2 SNEGSKA (reference sequence). The chain combines TRBV20-1 with TRBJ1-2; no firm D call. The sequence derives from a woman in her 40s who had recovered from COVID-19. Sequencing was carried out using peripheral blood. The CDR3 DNA reads TGCAGTGCTAGTACGGGGAGAAATAACTATGGCTACACCTTC. It codes for CSASTGRNNYGYTF.